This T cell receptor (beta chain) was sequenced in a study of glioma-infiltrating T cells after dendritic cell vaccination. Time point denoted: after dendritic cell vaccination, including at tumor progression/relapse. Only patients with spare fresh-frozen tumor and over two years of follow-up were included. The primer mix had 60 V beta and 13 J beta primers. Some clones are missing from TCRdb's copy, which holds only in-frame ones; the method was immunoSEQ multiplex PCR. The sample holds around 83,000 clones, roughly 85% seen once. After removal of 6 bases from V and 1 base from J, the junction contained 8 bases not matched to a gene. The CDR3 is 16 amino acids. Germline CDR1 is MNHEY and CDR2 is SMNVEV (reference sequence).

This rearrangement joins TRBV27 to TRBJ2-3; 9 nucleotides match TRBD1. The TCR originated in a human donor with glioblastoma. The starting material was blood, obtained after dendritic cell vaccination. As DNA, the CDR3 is TGTGCCAGCAGCAGGACAGGGGTTTGGGGCACAGATACGCAGTATTTT. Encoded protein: CASSRTGVWGTDTQYF.